This T cell receptor beta chain appears in the sequencing data of a study of shared clonotypes between healthy human individuals. Study observations and caveats: Among donors, clonotype sharing was expected to be affected by sequencing depth. Collection of samples was limited to blood; tissue repertoires likely differ.

The material for each subset, its genomic DNA, was split evenly across several immunoSEQ plates. Profiling relied on immunoSEQ multiplex PCR, and the TCRdb table lists in-frame clones only, not all of them. In the table there are more than 450,000 clones, about four fifths of which are singletons. Everyone who donated was a Caucasian adult who lived in Nashville, Tennessee. As for this clone: Its target is unknown.

CDR3 size: 15 residues. Germline CDR1 is SGHTA and CDR2 is FQGNSA. V gave up 1 base and J gave up 6 bases, with 13 bases separating them. This receptor was taken from a woman in her 40s in good health. Some clones in this sample may be carry-over from other donors' samples. The chain joins TRBV7-2 to TRBJ2-1; no definite D call. The sample consisted of PBMCs. The CDR3, as DNA: TGTGCCAGCAGCTTAGTGGTTGGGAAAGGCAATGAGCAGTTCTTC. It specifies CASSLVVGKGNEQFF.